This T cell receptor beta chain comes out of a study of shared clonotypes between healthy human individuals. Study background: Three plates each covered CD4 naive and memory; CD8 naive two, CD8 memory one. Whole-study results and caveats: When compared with the clonotypes that were shared by all four sorted-subset donors, the non-shared clonotypes turned out to have lower generation probabilities. Sharing across four donors was highest in naive CD4 (approximately 5%) and lowest in memory CD8 (roughly 0.4%).

The method was immunoSEQ multiplex PCR; TCRdb's version includes in-frame clones alone and lacks a portion of them. Of around 2.1 million clones detected, approximately 94% appear once; the ten largest clones hold 0.1% to 0.15%. Comment on this clone: Its antigen is unknown.

The CDR3 contains 14 residues. Trimming took off 6 bases at V and 0 bases at J, with 8 bases between the two ends. Germline assignment: CDR1 MNHEY and CDR2 SVGAGI. Source material: naive CD4+ T cells sorted from blood. Subset denoted: CD45RA+ positively selected. The chain combines TRBV6-5 with TRBJ1-4; D ambiguous. The source is a man younger than 35 in good health. The CDR3 region has the DNA TGTGCCAGCAGACAGCCTACAACTAATGAAAAACTGTTTTTT. Amino acid sequence: CASRQPTTNEKLFF.